These 17 T cell receptor beta chains were sequenced from one sample in a study of T cell repertoires in ileal Crohn's disease. Produced via immunoSEQ multiplex PCR; TCRdb's table is partial and in-frame only. In the table there are over 7,500 clones, around 80% of which are singletons. The time point: neoterminal ileum biopsy at postoperative endoscopy, about 6 months after surgery. The sample taken for sequencing was ileal tissue. The receptor source for this set is an adult with Crohn's disease.

This clone was detected only once. CDR3 coding DNA: TGCAGCGCGGGACAGTTGAACACTGAAGCTTTCTTT. Its translation is CSAGQLNTEAFF. J is TRBJ1-1 and V is TRBV29-1; TRBD1 matches at 7 bases. Trimming at V came to 7 bases and at J to 0 bases, leaving 2 bases not matched to a gene. Germline CDR1 and CDR2: SQVTM and ANQGSEA. The CDR3 has 12 residues.

The J gene is TRBJ2-1, the V gene TRBV7-2; 9 positions agree with TRBD2. Looked up from germline, CDR1 is SGHTA and CDR2 is FQGNSA. The J segment lost 13 bases and the V segment lost 4 bases, leaving 14 bases of the junction unmatched. The CDR3 is 15 amino acids. The CDR3 sequence is CASSWRIAGEGRQFF. CDR3 sequence (DNA): TGTGCCAGCAGCTGGCGCATAGCGGGGGAGGGAAGACAGTTCTTC.

The sample holds a few counts of this clone. The chain uses TRBV19 and TRBJ1-5; TRBD1 aligns across 10 bases. CDR3 length: 18 amino acids. Trimming took 4 bases from V and 1 from J; bases not matched to a gene: 10. The germline CDR1 and CDR2 sequences are LNHDA and SQIVND (reference sequence). This CDR3 reads CASSRVTGGAGSNQPQHF. As DNA, the CDR3 is TGTGCCAGTAGTAGGGTGACAGGGGGCGCGGGAAGCAATCAGCCCCAGCATTTT.

The chain joins TRBV11-2 to TRBJ1-1; TRBD1 aligns across 10 bases. V trimming: 1 base; J trimming: 6 bases; junction bases outside the gene matches: 5. Germline V gene lookup returns CDR1 SGHAT and CDR2 FQNNGV. The CDR3 is 15 residues long. CDR3 nucleotide sequence: TGTGCCAGCAGCTTAGCGACCGGACAGGGGGCTGAAGCTTTCTTT. Translated, it gives CASSLATGQGAEAFF.

There are a few counts of this clone. The rearrangement links TRBV19 to TRBJ2-1; 10 nucleotides align to TRBD2. The trim removed 6 bases at V and 6 bases at J, leaving 5 bases unmatched. This CDR3 is 14 amino acids long. Germline V CDR1 and CDR2: LNHDA, SQIVND (reference sequence). CDR3 sequence reads: CASRPSGSPNEQFF. The CDR3 region has the DNA TGTGCCAGTAGGCCTAGCGGGAGCCCCAATGAGCAGTTCTTC.

The J gene is TRBJ2-7, the V gene TRBV10-3; D possibly corresponds to TRBD1 (5 bases). This CDR3 is built from 14 residues. Trimming removed 4 bases at V and 0 bases at J, with 10 bases between. The V gene's germline CDR1 is ENHRY and CDR2 SYGVKD. CDR3 bases: TGTGCCATCAGTGGACAGCAGAGCTCCTACGAGCAGTACTTC. It translates to CAISGQQSSYEQYF.

The chain recombines TRBV6-1 with TRBJ1-5; D perhaps matches TRBD1 (6 bases). V gave up 3 bases and J gave up 0 bases, with 9 bases separating them. The germline CDR1 and CDR2 sequences are MNHNS and SASEGT. The CDR3 contains 15 residues. CDR3 DNA: TGTGCCAGCAGTGAGAACAGGGTTAGCAATCAGCCCCAGCATTTT. Translation gives CASSENRVSNQPQHF.

This sequence joins TRBV9 and TRBJ1-2; D perhaps matches TRBD1 (6 bases). Between the trimmed V and J ends, which lost 0 bases and 1 base, there was a span of 22 bases. Germline V gene data show CDR1 as SGDLS and CDR2 as YYNGEE. The CDR3 has 19 amino acids. The CDR3 sequence: CASSVDPEGRGMGNYGYTF. CDR3 sequence (DNA): TGTGCCAGCAGCGTAGACCCTGAGGGCAGGGGCATGGGTAACTATGGCTACACCTTC.

The V gene is TRBV29-1, the J gene TRBJ2-2; 12 bases match TRBD2. The germline V gene has CDR1 SQVTM and CDR2 ANQGSEA. The junction had 3 bases not matched to a gene; V was cut back by 1 base and J by 0 bases. This CDR3 spans 17 amino acids. CDR3 bases: TGCAGCGTTGAAGGGACTAGCGGGATCGCGAACACCGGGGAGCTGTTTTTT. Residues: CSVEGTSGIANTGELFF.

This sequence joins TRBV21-1 and TRBJ2-3; TRBD2, the table's D call, lacks a check against the DNA. TRBV21-1 is recorded as a pseudogene. The CDR3 has 17 amino acids. The CDR3 DNA reads TGTGCCAGCAGCAAGACGGTGGGGGGAGCAGGAACAGATACGCAGTATTTT. This sequence encodes CASSKTVGGAGTDTQYF.

The chain has TRBV11-3 and TRBJ2-1; 10 nucleotides match TRBD2. The V and J ends lost 4 bases and 8 bases, in that order; junction bases with no gene match: 5. Germline assignment: CDR1 SGHNT and CDR2 YENEEA. This CDR3 region has 14 residues. Here the CDR3 reads CASSSWTSGHEQFF. The CDR3 DNA sequence: TGTGCCAGCAGCTCATGGACTAGCGGCCATGAGCAGTTCTTC.

This clone was picked up a small number of times. The rearrangement links TRBV28 to TRBJ1-5; 8 nucleotides match TRBD1. The V and J ends lost 3 bases and 9 bases, in that order; junction bases with no gene match: 10. Germline loops: CDR1 MDHEN, CDR2 SYDVKM. The CDR3 is 15 residues long. The chain's CDR3 is CASSFDRGAIPPQHF. The CDR3 DNA reads as TGTGCCAGCAGTTTCGACAGGGGAGCTATTCCGCCCCAGCATTTT.

The DNA of the CDR3 is TGTGCCAGCACCGAGGGACAACTGCTTAATGAGCAGTTCTTC. Translation: CASTEGQLLNEQFF. The gene calls are TRBV2 and TRBJ2-1; D is possibly TRBD1 (6 bases). V was clipped by 7 bases and J by 7 bases, with 17 bases between them. Germline-derived CDR1 and CDR2 are SNHLY and FYNNEI. CDR3 length: 14 residues. Full variable domain (missing parts from reference TRBV2 and TRBJ2-1): EPEVTQTPSHQVTQMGQEVILRCVPISNHLYFYWYRQILGQKVEFLVSFYNNEISEKSEIFDDQFSVERPDGSNFTLKIRSTKLEDSAMYFCASTEGQLLNEQFFGPGTRLTVL.

This clone appeared a few times. The same CDR3 also results from other DNA sequences found in this sample. V is TRBV27 and J is TRBJ2-7, with 9 nucleotides matching TRBD1. The CDR3 sequence is 14 residues long. Germline CDR1 is MNHEY and CDR2 is SMNVEV (reference sequence). V lost 3 bases and J lost 4; bases outside the gene matches: 4. The DNA of the CDR3 is TGTGCCAGCAGTTTGACAGGGGGGTCTTACGAGCAGTACTTC. Translated, it gives CASSLTGGSYEQYF.

This chain links TRBV18 with TRBJ2-2, with D uncertain. The CDR3 covers 14 residues. Germline V gene sequence: CDR1 KGHSH, CDR2 LQKENI. V was cut by 3 bases and J by 6 bases, with 11 bases left in between. CDR3 sequence reads: CASSPGISSGELFF. In nucleotides, the CDR3 is TGTGCCAGCTCACCTGGCATCTCGTCCGGGGAGCTGTTTTTT.

The chain has TRBV7-3 and TRBJ2-3, with D maybe TRBD2 (5 bases). This CDR3 contains 15 residues. The germline V gene encodes CDR1 SGHTA and CDR2 FQGTGA. V lost 2 bases to trimming and J lost 1 base, with 10 bases between them. CDR3 bases: TGTGCCAGCAGCTTAGCCAGCGGAGGCACAGATACGCAGTATTTT. It codes for CASSLASGGTDTQYF.

This clone was detected only once. This chain uses TRBV7-2 with TRBJ2-7; a possible D gene is TRBD1 (7 bases). Trimming cost V 5 bases and J 3 bases, with 17 bases left between them. CDR1 SGHTA and CDR2 FQGNSA come from the germline V gene. This CDR3 spans 15 amino acids. CDR3 in DNA: TGTGCCAGCAGCCCCCGACAGGGACTCATCTACGAGCAGTACTTC. This codes for CASSPRQGLIYEQYF.